This T cell receptor beta chain originates from a study of blood T cell repertoires in COVID-19. Overall study: Researchers got acute and convalescent COVID-19 samples from the United States, Italy and Spain.

In the original workflow: Estimation of nucleated cell counts was performed using reference gene primer amplification. The assay was immunoSEQ multiplex PCR, and TCRdb's table has in-frame clones only and misses some. Clone size and the V and J calls come from that table; the DNA yielded D and trimming. Of 110,000 to 150,000 clones listed, 81% are singletons. This CDR3 comprises 16 residues. V lost 7 bases, J lost 4 bases, and 14 bases stayed unmatched. CDR1 and CDR2 from the germline V gene are SGHNT and YYREEE (reference sequence). This clone showed up just once. Sequenced sample: peripheral blood. The TCR originated in a human donor in a cohort sampled during active COVID-19. The V and J genes are TRBV5-4 and TRBJ2-7; 10 positions agree with TRBD2. The chain's CDR3 is CASVGDSSSGRYEQYF. In DNA form, the CDR3 reads TGTGCCAGCGTTGGGGACAGCTCTAGCGGGAGATACGAGCAGTACTTC.